Listed here are 13 T cell receptor beta chains from one sample, sequenced in a study of somatic mutations in cytotoxic T cells in rheumatoid arthritis (dated by TCRdb to about 2017). Library method: the immunoSEQ multiplex PCR assay. TCRdb mirrors the immuneACCESS table, restricted to in-frame sequences. Some clones are absent from its copies; in checked studies, under half trace to an unresolved V gene, and the reason for the others is unknown. The table for this sample lists 25,000 to 30,000 clones; roughly 82% of them were counted only once. Roughly 5% of the sample belongs to the ten largest clones. Sequencing used CD8+ T cells sorted from blood. Every receptor here comes from a man aged 45-65 years in good health.

In its sample, this clone was seen once. CDR3 loop: CASSPDLSSYNEQFF. CDR3 sequence (DNA): TGTGCCAGCAGTCCTGACCTGAGCTCCTACAATGAGCAGTTCTTC. This chain uses TRBV6-4 with TRBJ2-1; D unresolved. Trimming shortened V by 5 bases and J by 0 bases, and 11 bases separated the two germline ends. This CDR3 has 15 residues. The V gene's germline CDR1 is MRHNA and CDR2 SNTAGT.

This clone has a single count. This chain uses TRBV9 with TRBJ2-2; possibly TRBD1 for D (5 bases). Germline CDR1 is SGDLS and CDR2 is YYNGEE. Trimming stripped 0 bases from V and 5 bases from J, with 5 bases between. The CDR3 contains 13 residues. DNA of the CDR3: TGTGCCAGCAGCGTAGAGGGGACCGGGGAGCTGTTTTTT. This encodes CASSVEGTGELFF. The full variable domain, its missing parts supplied by reference TRBV9 and TRBJ2-2, is DSGVTQTPKHLITATGQRVTLRCSPRSGDLSVYWYQQSLDQGLQFLIQYYNGEERAKGNILERFSAQQFPDLHSELNLSSLELGDSALYFCASSVEGTGELFFGEGSRLTVL.

The chain recombines TRBV7-8 with TRBJ2-7; tentatively, D is TRBD2 (7 bases). V shed 5 bases and J shed 3 bases, with 20 bases lying between them. The germline V gene has CDR1 SGHVS and CDR2 FQNEAQ. CDR3 size: 16 residues. The CDR3 loop reads CASSPYHAGAGYEQYF. The CDR3 DNA reads TGTGCCAGCAGCCCCTATCATGCGGGGGCAGGCTACGAGCAGTACTTC.

The V gene is TRBV9, the J gene TRBJ2-3, with D perhaps TRBD1 or TRBD2 (5 bases each). V lost 3 bases to trimming and J lost 2 bases, with 28 bases between them. The length of the CDR3 is 20 residues. Germline CDR1 SGDLS, CDR2 YYNGEE. This chain's CDR3 is CASSAPSTPGPGRNTDTQYF. The CDR3 region has the DNA TGTGCCAGCAGCGCACCCTCAACCCCCGGACCGGGACGGAACACAGATACGCAGTATTTT.

This chain joins TRBV29-1 and TRBJ2-1, with 7 bases lining up with TRBD1. This CDR3 is built from 14 residues. The trim removed 4 bases at V and 3 bases at J, leaving 6 bases unmatched. Per the germline V gene, CDR1 is SQVTM and CDR2 is ANQGSEA. The CDR3 DNA reads as TGCAGCGTTGGACGAGGGGGCCGCTACAATGAGCAGTTCTTC. Its translation: CSVGRGGRYNEQFF.

The chain uses TRBV12-5 and TRBJ2-7; the D call may be TRBD1 or TRBD2 (5 bases each). The CDR3 consists of 11 residues. Germline V lookup: CDR1 LGHNT, CDR2 FRNRAP. Trimming pared 1 base from V and 7 bases from J, leaving 5 bases between. DNA of the CDR3: TGTGCTAGTGGTTTGGGGGGGGAGCAGTACTTC. Translated, it gives CASGLGGEQYF. The full variable domain, with the rest looked up from reference TRBV12-5 and TRBJ2-7, is DARVTQTPRHKVTEMGQEVTMRCQPILGHNTVFWYRQTMMQGLELLAYFRNRAPLDDSGMPKDRFSAEMPDATLATLKIQPSEPRDSAVYFCASGLGGEQYFGPGTRLTVT.

The CDR3 is CASSLDSTSGRSYEQYF. As DNA, the CDR3 is TGTGCCAGCAGCTTAGATTCGACTAGCGGGAGGTCCTACGAGCAGTACTTC. The chain joins TRBV11-2 to TRBJ2-7, with 13 bases identical to TRBD2. Germline V CDR1 and CDR2: SGHAT, FQNNGV. J was trimmed by 1 base and V by 0 bases; bases with no gene match: 3. The CDR3 length is 17 residues.

The V gene is TRBV5-6, the J gene TRBJ2-5; D gene uncertain. Germline CDR1 is SGHDT and CDR2 is YYEEEE. The CDR3 sequence is 13 residues long. Trimming took off 0 bases at V and 5 bases at J, with 8 bases between the two ends. In DNA, the CDR3 is TGTGCCAGCAGCTTGGCTGGGTATGAGACCCAGTACTTC. Translated, it gives CASSLAGYETQYF.

This clone was recorded only once. J is TRBJ2-5 and V is TRBV7-6, with 9 bases lining up with TRBD2. CDR3 length: 19 residues. From germline, CDR1 is SGHVS and CDR2 FNYEAQ. The trim removed 4 bases at V and 0 bases at J, leaving 15 bases unmatched. The CDR3 is CASSSPVSGSGMNQETQYF. CDR3 bases: TGTGCCAGCAGCTCCCCGGTTAGCGGGAGCGGTATGAACCAAGAGACCCAGTACTTC.

A few counts support this clone. CDR3 loop: CASSTRTGAEQYF. CDR3 bases: TGTGCCAGTAGTACCAGGACAGGGGCCGAGCAGTACTTC. The V call is TRBV19, the J call TRBJ2-7; TRBD1 aligns across 9 bases. From germline, CDR1 is LNHDA and CDR2 SQIVND (reference sequence). The CDR3 contains 13 residues. V trimming: 4 bases; J trimming: 6 bases; junction bases outside the gene matches: 4.

The table lists this clone with a count of one. This chain uses TRBV6-1 with TRBJ1-1; D gene ambiguous. The V end lost 0 bases, the J end lost 1 base, and 15 bases lay between the germline ends. The V gene's germline CDR1 is MNHNS and CDR2 SASEGT. The CDR3 length is 17 residues. As DNA, the CDR3 is TGTGCCAGCAGTGAAGCTCCTACCCCCCACAAGAACACTGAAGCTTTCTTT. Amino acid sequence: CASSEAPTPHKNTEAFF.

The J gene is TRBJ1-1, the V gene TRBV4-1; D is unclear. Per germline, CDR1 MGHRA and CDR2 YSYEKL. Trimming removed 3 bases at V and 8 bases at J, with 10 bases between. This CDR3 has 12 amino acids. The CDR3 nucleotides are TGCGCCAGCAGCCAGGGGTTGTCCGAAGCTTTCTTT. Protein product: CASSQGLSEAFF.

This clone was detected only once. The V call is TRBV13, the J call TRBJ2-3, with 7 bases matching TRBD2. This CDR3 has 13 residues. J lost 6 bases, V lost 4 bases, and 4 bases had no gene match. CDR1 PRHDT and CDR2 FYEKMQ come from the germline V gene (reference sequence). The CDR3 loop is CASSWGGRDTQYF. In nucleotides, the CDR3 is TGTGCCAGCAGCTGGGGGGGGAGGGATACGCAGTATTTT.